These 5 T cell receptor beta chains share one sample of origin, sequenced in a study of cytomegalovirus exposure and HLA in healthy donors. The PCR was carried out with 60 Vbeta primers and 13 Jbeta primers. Sequencing used immunoSEQ multiplex PCR; TCRdb keeps in-frame clones, though not all of them. Among 130,000 to 150,000 clones, around 76% were seen once, and the ten largest hold about 2.5%. The sequencing input was PBMCs. These receptors were obtained from a male donor in good health and CMV-seronegative.

J is TRBJ1-3 and V is TRBV7-9; D possibly corresponds to TRBD1 (5 bases). CDR1 is SEHNR, CDR2 FQNEAQ, per germline (reference sequence). The V end lost 0 bases, the J end lost 4 bases, and 7 bases lay between the germline ends. The CDR3 runs 14 residues. This chain's CDR3 is CASSLARGGNTIYF. In DNA, the CDR3 is TGTGCCAGCAGCTTAGCCCGGGGGGGAAACACCATATATTTT. Supplemented by reference TRBV7-9 and TRBJ1-3, the full variable domain reads DTGVSQNPRHKITKRGQNVTFRCDPISEHNRLYWYRQTLGQGPEFLTYFQNEAQLEKSRLLSDRFSAERPKGSFSTLEIQRTEQGDSAMYLCASSLARGGNTIYFGEGSWLTVV.

V is TRBV30 and J is TRBJ1-3; 7 nucleotides line up with TRBD1. Germline CDR1 and CDR2: GTSNPN and SVGIG (reference sequence). The CDR3 has 16 residues. V lost 4 bases to trimming and J lost 0 bases; unmatched junction nucleotides: 9. CDR3 sequence reads: CAWNRGGTASGNTIYF. The CDR3 DNA reads as TGTGCCTGGAACAGAGGCGGGACAGCCTCTGGAAACACCATATATTTT.

The count of this clone is one. The chain carries TRBV5-1 and TRBJ2-3, with a possible D match to TRBD2 (6 bases). There are 14 residues in the CDR3. V lost 0 bases and J lost 6, with 11 bases in between. Germline V gene lookup returns CDR1 SGHRS and CDR2 YFSETQ. Here the CDR3 reads CASSLGRGRDTQYF. The CDR3 DNA is TGCGCCAGCAGCTTGGGCCGGGGGAGGGATACGCAGTATTTT. The whole variable domain, remainder taken from reference TRBV5-1 and TRBJ2-3, is KAGVTQTPRYLIKTRGQQVTLSCSPISGHRSVSWYQQTPGQGLQFLFEYFSETQRNKGNFPGRFSGRQFSNSRSEMNVSTLELGDSALYLCASSLGRGRDTQYFGPGTRLTVL.

V usage is TRBV30 and J usage is TRBJ2-3; tentative D call: TRBD1 (6 bases). Germline V CDR1 and CDR2: GTSNPN, SVGIG (reference sequence). V lost 0 bases and J 3 bases, leaving 13 bases between the germline ends. CDR3 size: 15 residues. CDR3 residues: CAWSVSQGRTDTQYF. The CDR3 DNA reads TGTGCCTGGAGTGTGTCCCAGGGGAGAACAGATACGCAGTATTTT. The entire variable domain, with the rest obtained from reference TRBV30 and TRBJ2-3, is as follows: SQTIHQWPATLVQPVGSPLSLECTVEGTSNPNLYWYRQAAGRGLQLLFYSVGIGQISSEVPQNLSASRPQDRQFILSSKKLLLSDSGFYLCAWSVSQGRTDTQYFGPGTRLTVL.

Here the CDR3 DNA reads TGTGCCAGCACCCCCCGCCTAGAGGGCCCCAGCAATCAGCCCCAGCATTTT. Encoded protein: CASTPRLEGPSNQPQHF. V is TRBV5-5 and J is TRBJ1-5; D unclear. Germline-derived CDR1 and CDR2 are SGHKS and YYEKEE (reference sequence). The CDR3 has 17 amino acids. V dropped 6 bases and J dropped 1 base, with 20 bases sitting between them.